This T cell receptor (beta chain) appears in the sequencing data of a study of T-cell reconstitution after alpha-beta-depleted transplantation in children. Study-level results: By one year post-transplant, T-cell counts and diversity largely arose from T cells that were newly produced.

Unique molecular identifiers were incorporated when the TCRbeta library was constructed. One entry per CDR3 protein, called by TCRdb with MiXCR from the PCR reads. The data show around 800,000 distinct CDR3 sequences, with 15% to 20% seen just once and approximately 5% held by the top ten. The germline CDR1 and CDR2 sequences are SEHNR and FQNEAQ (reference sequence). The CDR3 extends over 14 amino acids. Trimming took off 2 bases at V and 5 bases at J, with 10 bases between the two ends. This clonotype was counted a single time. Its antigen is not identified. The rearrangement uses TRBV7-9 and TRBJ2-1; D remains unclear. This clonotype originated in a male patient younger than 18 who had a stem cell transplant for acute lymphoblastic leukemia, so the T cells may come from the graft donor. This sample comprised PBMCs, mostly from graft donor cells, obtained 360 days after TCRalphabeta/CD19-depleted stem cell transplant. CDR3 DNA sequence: TGTGCCAGCAGCTTAACGGCCAATGACAATGAGCAGTTCTTC. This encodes CASSLTANDNEQFF.